A single sample is the source of the 19 T cell receptor beta chains below, sequenced in a study of blood T cells in healthy people across ages. Using a J-beta primer mix together with a sample-barcoded 5' primer, a second PCR was run for roughly 6 to 12 cycles. TCRdb independently ran MiXCR on the 5' RACE reads; one entry per CDR3 protein. The sample shows roughly 650,000 distinct CDR3 sequences, roughly 30% of them seen only once. The sequenced sample consisted of blood. The receptor source for this set is a woman older than 75 in good health.

There are many counts of this clonotype. V usage is TRBV20-1 and J usage is TRBJ2-5; maybe TRBD2 (5 bases). The CDR3 is 12 amino acids. V was cut by 6 bases and J by 7 bases, with 15 bases left in between. Germline CDR1 reads DFQATT; CDR2 reads SNEGSKA (reference sequence). DNA for the CDR3: TGCAGTGCGCCGGGCGGGTATGGGACCCAGTACTTC. This codes for CSAPGGYGTQYF.

This clonotype was seen only a few times. V and J are TRBV11-2 and TRBJ1-5; TRBD1 is a possible D gene (6 bases). CDR3 length equals 16 residues. CDR1 and CDR2 (germline): SGHAT, FQNNGV. The germline V and J ends were trimmed by 5 bases and 4 bases, with 18 bases remaining between them. The CDR3 DNA reads as TGTGCCAGCAGCCGCGGACAGTCCCTCTGGAATCAGCCCCAGCATTTT. Translated: CASSRGQSLWNQPQHF.

This clonotype occurred a few times. This chain connects TRBV5-1 to TRBJ1-6; D is uncertain. CDR1 SGHRS and CDR2 YFSETQ come from the germline V gene. The CDR3 extends over 13 amino acids. V lost 1 base and J 10 bases, leaving 9 bases between the germline ends. Here the CDR3 reads CASSLYLGSPLHF. The CDR3 DNA follows: TGCGCCAGCAGCTTGTATCTGGGATCACCCCTCCACTTT. The full variable domain, completed using reference TRBV5-1 and TRBJ1-6, is KAGVTQTPRYLIKTRGQQVTLSCSPISGHRSVSWYQQTPGQGLQFLFEYFSETQRNKGNFPGRFSGRQFSNSRSEMNVSTLELGDSALYLCASSLYLGSPLHFGNGTRLTVT.

Worth noting for this clonotype: This may come from a read error, since a much larger clone is one base off. V is TRBV7-3 and J is TRBJ2-5, with 8 bases fitting TRBD1. The V and J ends lost 5 bases and 11 bases, in that order; junction bases with no gene match: 13. CDR3 length equals 14 residues. Germline V gene data show CDR1 as SGHTA and CDR2 as FQGTGA. The DNA for the CDR3 is TGTGCCAGCAGCGTAAGGGACAGGTACAATGAGCAGTACTTC. Protein: CASSVRDRYNEQYF.

In its sample, this clonotype was seen a few times. This chain connects TRBV20-1 to TRBJ2-5, with 16 bases identical to TRBD2. The junction had 19 bases not matched to a gene; V was cut back by 7 bases and J by 11 bases. The CDR3 contains 17 residues. The germline V gene encodes CDR1 DFQATT and CDR2 SNEGSKA (reference sequence). The CDR3: CSGRGTSGGGYPGEQYF. For the CDR3, the DNA is TGCAGTGGTAGGGGGACTAGCGGGGGGGGCTATCCCGGTGAGCAGTACTTC.

This clonotype was recorded many times. This chain connects TRBV5-6 to TRBJ2-5; D is possibly TRBD2 (6 bases). This CDR3 spans 16 amino acids. V lost 4 bases to trimming and J lost 2 bases, with 18 bases between them. Germline CDR1 SGHDT, CDR2 YYEEEE. The CDR3 nucleotides are TGTGCCAGCAGCCCCGGGGGTTCGGCAGCTCAAGAGACCCAGTACTTC. Translated, it gives CASSPGGSAAQETQYF.

The chain employs TRBV29-1 and TRBJ2-1; possibly TRBD2 for D (5 bases). From germline, CDR1 is SQVTM and CDR2 ANQGSEA. Deletions cut 4 bases from V and 0 bases from J, with 10 bases between. The CDR3 covers 14 residues. The CDR3 protein is CSVGAGSSYNEQFF. The CDR3 DNA follows: TGCAGCGTTGGGGCGGGTAGCTCCTACAATGAGCAGTTCTTC.

This clonotype has a count of ten or more. The V gene is TRBV20-1, the J gene TRBJ2-7; tentatively, D is TRBD2 (5 bases). The germline V gene encodes CDR1 DFQATT and CDR2 SNEGSKA (reference sequence). The CDR3 is 13 residues long. V lost 6 bases and J lost 1, with 13 bases in between. The CDR3 DNA reads as TGCAGTGCGAAAGGACTGAGTTCCTACGAGCAGTACTTC. Protein sequence: CSAKGLSSYEQYF.

In this sample, this clonotype turned up a few times. The junction departs from germline at one end; a sequencing error may be responsible. The genes are TRBV10-3 and TRBJ2-1; 10 bases are shared with TRBD1. This CDR3 spans 15 amino acids. In germline, CDR1 is ENHRY, CDR2 SYGVKD. For the CDR3, the DNA is TGTGCCATCGGGGCCAGGACAGGGGGGGACAACGAGCAGTTCTTC. It specifies CAIGARTGGDNEQFF.

This clonotype was seen a few times. The chain combines TRBV20-1 with TRBJ2-3; 12 bases line up with TRBD2. The CDR3 length is 16 residues. J was trimmed by 3 bases and V by 5 bases; bases with no gene match: 9. The germline V gene encodes CDR1 DFQATT and CDR2 SNEGSKA (reference sequence). The CDR3 region is CSAGGLAGGRTDTQYF. DNA of the CDR3: TGCAGTGCTGGGGGGCTAGCGGGGGGGCGAACAGATACGCAGTATTTT.

The DNA of the CDR3 is TGTGCCAGCAGTCGACTGACAGGGGCGGTTCCCGGGGAGCTGTTTTTT. Its protein product is CASSRLTGAVPGELFF. V usage is TRBV6-1 and J usage is TRBJ2-2, with TRBD1 matching 8 bases. The length of the CDR3 is 16 residues. Trimming at V came to 5 bases and at J to 6 bases, leaving 11 bases not matched to a gene. Looked up from germline, CDR1 is MNHNS and CDR2 is SASEGT.

CDR3 nucleotide sequence: TGTGCCACCCGAGAGTCGGGAGGCGGCACTGAAGCTTTCTTT. Translated: CATRESGGGTEAFF. V is TRBV5-6 and J is TRBJ1-1; D is undetermined. Germline CDR1 reads SGHDT; CDR2 reads YYEEEE. This CDR3 comprises 14 residues. V lost 9 bases, J lost 4 bases, and 19 bases lay in between.

The table lists this clonotype with a few counts. The CDR3 spells CASSLKEEDEKLFF. The DNA for the CDR3 is TGTGCCAGCAGCTTAAAGGAGGAGGATGAAAAACTGTTTTTT. This rearrangement joins TRBV7-9 to TRBJ1-4; D is ambiguous. The CDR3 loop spans 14 amino acids. From germline, CDR1 is SEHNR and CDR2 FQNEAQ (reference sequence). V was shortened by 2 bases and J by 6 bases, with 10 bases between the two germline ends.

This clonotype was counted ten times or more. CDR3 sequence (DNA): TGTGCCAGCAGCTTACAGGGGGCAGCGAACACTGAAGCTTTCTTT. Translated, it gives CASSLQGAANTEAFF. The J gene is TRBJ1-1, the V gene TRBV12-3 or TRBV12-4; 9 bases align to TRBD1. This CDR3 spans 15 amino acids. Trimming took 6 bases from V and 1 from J; bases not matched to a gene: 6.

There are many counts of this clonotype. Here the CDR3 reads CASNPGSTDTQYF. The CDR3 DNA reads TGCGCCAGCAATCCGGGTAGCACAGATACGCAGTATTTT. The chain combines TRBV5-1 with TRBJ2-3; D unresolved. The CDR3 loop spans 13 amino acids. Germline V gives CDR1 SGHRS, CDR2 YFSETQ. Trimming removed 6 bases from V and 0 bases from J, with 8 bases in between. Together with reference TRBV5-1 and TRBJ2-3, the CDR3 gives the full variable domain: KAGVTQTPRYLIKTRGQQVTLSCSPISGHRSVSWYQQTPGQGLQFLFEYFSETQRNKGNFPGRFSGRQFSNSRSEMNVSTLELGDSALYLCASNPGSTDTQYFGPGTRLTVL.

This clonotype was counted a few times. The chain couples TRBV19 to TRBJ2-7; D may be TRBD2 (5 bases). This CDR3 region has 17 residues. Deletions cut 2 bases from V and 1 base from J, with 18 bases between. The germline V gene encodes CDR1 LNHDA and CDR2 SQIVND (reference sequence). The DNA of the CDR3 is TGTGCCAGTAGTATACGAGGGCCTCCGGTTTCTTCCTACGAGCAGTACTTC. This sequence encodes CASSIRGPPVSSYEQYF.

This clonotype was seen a handful of times. A much larger clone lies a single base off, so this may be a read error. This chain uses TRBV15 with TRBJ2-7; TRBD2 is a possible D gene (5 bases). The length of the CDR3 is 16 residues. Trimming took off 0 bases at V and 2 bases at J, with 14 bases between the two ends. CDR1 is LNHNV and CDR2 is YYDKDF in the germline V gene (reference sequence). The CDR3 coding sequence is TGTGCCACCAGCAGAGATCGTGACGGACTTCCCTACGAGCAGTACTTC. Its protein is CATSRDRDGLPYEQYF.

The V call is TRBV2, the J call TRBJ2-7; 7 bases map to TRBD1. The trim removed 6 bases at V and 5 bases at J, leaving 10 bases unmatched. The CDR3 runs 14 residues. Germline CDR1 is SNHLY and CDR2 is FYNNEI. CDR3 in amino acids: CASRNPGTVNEQYF. The CDR3 DNA reads TGTGCCAGCAGGAACCCCGGGACAGTCAACGAGCAGTACTTC.

V gene TRBV20-1 combines with J gene TRBJ2-7, with 9 bases matching TRBD1. This CDR3 has 13 residues. V was pared by 6 bases and J by 4 bases, with 7 bases of the junction left unmatched. The germline gives CDR1 DFQATT, CDR2 SNEGSKA (reference sequence). CDR3 coding DNA: TGCAGTGCCCAGGACAGGGGCTCGTACGAGCAGTACTTC. This encodes CSAQDRGSYEQYF.